This T cell receptor beta chain was found in a study of control samples from healthy donors and cancer patients. Germline V gene data show CDR1 as SGHKS and CDR2 as YYEKEE (reference sequence). The CDR3 length is 16 residues. V was pared by 0 bases and J by 0 bases, with 10 bases between. Clones were sequenced by immunoSEQ multiplex PCR, and TCRdb holds only the in-frame ones, with some missing. This sample has about 220,000 clones, with 85% to 95% found just once. The receptor comes from a middle-aged man in good health. The sample consisted of blood. This rearrangement joins TRBV5-5 to TRBJ2-4; maybe TRBD1 (5 bases). In DNA form, the CDR3 reads TGTGCCAGCAGCTTGGAAGGGGTCCTAGCCAAAAACATTCAGTACTTC. It codes for CASSLEGVLAKNIQYF.